The clone carrying this T cell receptor beta chain appeared many times. Its antigen is still unknown. MiXCR, applied by TCRdb to the 5' RACE reads, yields one record per CDR3 protein. The data show about 290,000 distinct CDR3 sequences, with around 9.7% seen just once and around 7.1% held by the top ten. This sample was taken from a study of identical twins. Trimming took 8 bases from V and 3 from J, leaving 5 bases between them. The CDR3 sequence is 10 residues long. Study observations and caveats: Invariant cells of the MAIT and iNKT types might have partly distorted the zero-insertion analyses. Abundant cord blood beta clonotypes carried fewer insertions; memory repertoires showed none.

These records were also assigned to another study, of yellow fever vaccine responses in identical twins. This second study says: Each twin's T cell response to the vaccine was reported to look partly convergent and partly personalized.

The TCR was taken from a young woman in good health. Sequenced material: CD8+ T cells sorted from blood. The chain couples TRBV12-3 or TRBV12-4 to TRBJ2-7; D not certain. The DNA of the CDR3 is TGTGCCAGCGCCGACTACGAGCAGTACTTC. Translated, it gives CASADYEQYF.